The 30 T cell receptor beta chains below were found in one sample sequenced in a study of PD-1 blockade in mismatch repair-deficient tumors. Sequencing was performed with immunoSEQ multiplex PCR; in TCRdb, only in-frame clones are kept and a portion is missing. The sample contains 50,000 or so clones, approximately 81% of which appear only once. Sequencing was performed on peripheral blood, taken about 4.5 months after starting pembrolizumab. The receptors stem from an adult with mismatch repair-deficient cancer.

The chain recombines TRBV9 with TRBJ2-3; 11 bases line up with TRBD2. V gave up 7 bases and J gave up 0 bases; unmatched junction bases: 4. In germline, CDR1 is SGDLS, CDR2 YYNGEE. This CDR3 is built from 15 residues. CDR3 coding DNA: TGTGCCAGCGGTCGACTAGCGGGGAGCACAGATACGCAGTATTTT. The encoded protein is CASGRLAGSTDTQYF. The complete variable domain, with remaining parts taken from reference TRBV9 and TRBJ2-3, reads DSGVTQTPKHLITATGQRVTLRCSPRSGDLSVYWYQQSLDQGLQFLIQYYNGEERAKGNILERFSAQQFPDLHSELNLSSLELGDSALYFCASGRLAGSTDTQYFGPGTRLTVL.

The gene calls are TRBV20-1 and TRBJ2-3; the match to TRBD2 covers 12 bases. After removal of 6 bases from V and 14 bases from J, the junction contained 6 bases not matched to a gene. The CDR3 length is 11 residues. CDR1 and CDR2 (germline): DFQATT, SNEGSKA (reference sequence). CDR3 coding DNA: TGCAGTGCCCCACTAGCGGGGGGAGCGTATTTT. It translates to CSAPLAGGAYF.

Regarding this clone: Compared with germline, one end of the junction differs, possibly owing to a read error. The chain is built from TRBV5-3 and TRBJ2-3, with D possibly TRBD2 on 5 matching bases. TRBV5-3 is classed as an ORF, of uncertain function. This CDR3 is 13 amino acids long. This chain's CDR3 is CASSLTSWDTQYF. DNA of the CDR3: TGTGCCAGCAGCTTAACTAGTTGGGATACGCAGTATTTT.

This clone was recorded once. The rearrangement uses TRBV18 and TRBJ2-1, with 10 bases that match TRBD2. CDR1 is KGHSH and CDR2 is LQKENI in the germline V gene. The CDR3 is made up of 16 amino acids. V shed 3 bases, J shed 4 bases, and the junction held 6 bases outside the gene matches. In nucleotides, the CDR3 is TGTGCCAGCTCACCTCCAACTAGCGGGAATTACAATGAGCAGTTCTTC. This sequence encodes CASSPPTSGNYNEQFF.

The V gene is TRBV10-3, the J gene TRBJ1-1, with 7 bases matching TRBD1. From germline, CDR1 is ENHRY and CDR2 SYGVKD. V lost 5 bases and J lost 1; bases outside the gene matches: 1. This CDR3 region has 13 residues. CDR3 residues: CAISRDRNTEAFF. CDR3 bases: TGTGCCATCAGTCGGGACAGGAACACTGAAGCTTTCTTT.

V usage is TRBV7-6 and J usage is TRBJ2-7; tentatively, D is TRBD1 or TRBD2 (6 bases each). CDR1 and CDR2 from the germline V gene are SGHVS and FNYEAQ. V gave up 3 bases and J gave up 2 bases, with 11 bases separating them. There are 14 residues in the CDR3. The CDR3 coding sequence is TGTGCCAGCAGCTTGAGGGGGGAGACCTACGAGCAGTACTTC. Amino acids: CASSLRGETYEQYF.

This chain joins TRBV6-5 and TRBJ1-2; the match to TRBD1 covers 10 bases. Germline trimming cut 5 bases from V and 5 bases from J; bases unmatched to any gene: 5. The CDR3 spans 14 residues. Germline V gene lookup returns CDR1 MNHEY and CDR2 SVGAGI. CDR3 nucleotides: TGTGCCAGCAGTGCGCGGGGACAGGGGTATGGCTACACCTTC. It encodes CASSARGQGYGYTF.

The chain uses TRBV19 and TRBJ1-2; 9 bases agree with TRBD1. Germline values: CDR1 LNHDA, CDR2 SQIVND (reference sequence). The CDR3 is 16 amino acids. The V and J ends lost 5 bases and 8 bases, in that order; junction bases with no gene match: 15. CDR3 region: CASSSPTGGLGGGYTF. CDR3 nucleotide sequence: TGTGCCAGTAGTTCACCCACAGGGGGCCTCGGGGGCGGCTACACCTTC.

J is TRBJ2-7 and V is TRBV9, with 8 nucleotides matching TRBD1. V was clipped by 0 bases and J by 7 bases; unmatched bases: 6. The germline V gene has CDR1 SGDLS and CDR2 YYNGEE. CDR3 length: 14 amino acids. The CDR3 reads CASSVAQGGEEQYF. CDR3 nucleotides: TGTGCCAGCAGCGTAGCACAGGGGGGAGAAGAGCAGTACTTC.

The V call is TRBV2, the J call TRBJ1-1; D gene unclear. The CDR3 loop spans 14 amino acids. V lost 5 bases, J lost 0 bases, and 10 bases lay in between. CDR1 SNHLY and CDR2 FYNNEI come from the germline V gene. CDR3 sequence: CASSWTGMNTEAFF. The CDR3 DNA reads as TGTGCCAGCAGTTGGACGGGTATGAACACTGAAGCTTTCTTT.

This chain links TRBV10-3 with TRBJ1-5; TRBD1 is a possible D gene (5 bases). Trimming stripped 3 bases from V and 7 bases from J, with 16 bases between. Germline V CDR1 and CDR2: ENHRY, SYGVKD. The CDR3 consists of 15 residues. The DNA of the CDR3 is TGTGCCATCAGTGAATATCATGGAGGGGAACAGCCCCAGCATTTT. The encoded protein is CAISEYHGGEQPQHF.

The rearrangement uses TRBV12-5 and TRBJ2-1; TRBD2 aligns across 7 bases. Germline V gives CDR1 LGHNT, CDR2 FRNRAP. CDR3 length: 13 residues. Losses at the gene ends were 4 bases for V and 9 bases for J; bases not matched to a gene: 6. The CDR3 coding sequence is TGTGCTAGTGGTTCGGGGGGTTTTGGTGAGCAGTTCTTC. Protein: CASGSGGFGEQFF. The variable domain in full, with the rest retrieved from reference TRBV12-5 and TRBJ2-1, is DARVTQTPRHKVTEMGQEVTMRCQPILGHNTVFWYRQTMMQGLELLAYFRNRAPLDDSGMPKDRFSAEMPDATLATLKIQPSEPRDSAVYFCASGSGGFGEQFFGPGTRLTVL.

The chain uses TRBV19 and TRBJ2-2; D is possibly TRBD1 or TRBD2 (6 bases each). The germline V and J ends were trimmed by 3 bases and 5 bases, with 13 bases remaining between them. Germline loops: CDR1 LNHDA, CDR2 SQIVND (reference sequence). CDR3 length equals 15 residues. CDR3 sequence: CASSILGGATGELFF. The CDR3 region has the DNA TGTGCCAGTAGTATTTTGGGGGGCGCTACCGGGGAGCTGTTTTTT.

The V and J genes are TRBV27 and TRBJ1-3; D is undetermined. The CDR3 covers 16 residues. CDR1 is MNHEY and CDR2 is SMNVEV in the germline V gene (reference sequence). Between the trimmed V and J ends, which lost 8 bases and 0 bases, there was a span of 17 bases. CDR3: CASRPLGIPSGNTIYF. CDR3 DNA sequence: TGTGCCAGCCGTCCTTTGGGGATTCCCTCTGGAAACACCATATATTTT.

The chain joins TRBV5-6 to TRBJ1-1; D may be TRBD1 (5 bases). Germline V gene data show CDR1 as SGHDT and CDR2 as YYEEEE. Trimming removed 6 bases from V and 1 base from J, with 13 bases in between. The CDR3 totals 14 residues. CDR3 amino acids: CASTFGHPNTEAFF. The CDR3 coding sequence is TGTGCCAGCACATTCGGACATCCGAACACTGAAGCTTTCTTT.

This clone has a handful of counts. J is TRBJ1-4 and V is TRBV9, with D possibly being TRBD1 (6 bases). The V gene lost 3 bases and the J gene lost 8 bases, with 17 bases spanning the gap. The germline gives CDR1 SGDLS, CDR2 YYNGEE. This CDR3 spans 15 amino acids. The CDR3 coding sequence is TGTGCCAGCAGCGGACCCGGGACTAGGGGGGAAAAACTGTTTTTT. This sequence encodes CASSGPGTRGEKLFF.

This chain links TRBV5-4 with TRBJ2-7, with TRBD1 identical over 10 bases. Germline CDR1 is SGHNT and CDR2 is YYREEE (reference sequence). V gave up 5 bases and J gave up 5 bases; unmatched junction bases: 4. This CDR3 is 13 amino acids long. The CDR3 DNA is TGTGCCAGCAGGGGGACAGGGGCCCACGAGCAGTACTTC. This translates into CASRGTGAHEQYF.

The chain recombines TRBV6-5 with TRBJ2-5; the D is unclear. V shed 5 bases and J shed 7 bases, with 14 bases lying between them. This CDR3 is built from 13 residues. CDR1 and CDR2 (germline): MNHEY, SVGAGI. The CDR3 coding sequence is TGTGCCAGCAGTCTGAGTCAGGCTGTGACCCAGTACTTC. Its protein is CASSLSQAVTQYF.

This clone was seen just once. The V and J genes are TRBV18 and TRBJ2-2; D is ambiguous. The germline V gene has CDR1 KGHSH and CDR2 LQKENI. The CDR3 consists of 14 residues. The ends were cut back, 0 bases at V and 6 bases at J, with 8 bases in the middle. CDR3 amino acids: CASSPPVSAGELFF. CDR3 DNA sequence: TGTGCCAGCTCACCACCGGTGTCGGCCGGGGAGCTGTTTTTT. Based on the CDR3 plus reference TRBV18 and TRBJ2-2, the full variable domain is NAGVMQNPRHLVRRRGQEARLRCSPMKGHSHVYWYRQLPEEGLKFMVYLQKENIIDESGMPKERFSAEFPKEGPSILRIQQVVRGDSAAYFCASSPPVSAGELFFGEGSRLTVL.

The chain joins TRBV7-9 to TRBJ1-4, with D perhaps TRBD1 (5 bases). In germline, CDR1 is SEHNR, CDR2 FQNEAQ (reference sequence). The CDR3 runs 15 residues. V was trimmed by 5 bases and J by 7 bases, leaving 17 bases between them. CDR3 protein: CASSAVGGLGEKLFF. CDR3 sequence (DNA): TGTGCCAGCAGCGCCGTGGGGGGTCTTGGTGAAAAACTGTTTTTT.

This clone was seen at least ten times. The CDR3 DNA follows: TGTGCCAGCAGCACACAGACGACTAGCCTCGATGAGCAGTTCTTC. Translated, it gives CASSTQTTSLDEQFF. The chain combines TRBV7-9 with TRBJ2-1; 7 positions match TRBD2. The V and J ends lost 5 bases and 8 bases, in that order; junction bases with no gene match: 12. Germline lookup yields CDR1 SEHNR and CDR2 FQNEAQ (reference sequence). The CDR3 is made up of 15 amino acids.

The rearrangement joins TRBV5-6 to TRBJ1-1; D remains unclear. Germline V gives CDR1 SGHDT, CDR2 YYEEEE. Trimming pared 3 bases from V and 2 bases from J, leaving 17 bases between. The CDR3 sequence is 16 residues long. The CDR3 loop reads CASSSLLWGSNTEAFF. The CDR3, as DNA: TGTGCCAGCAGCTCACTCCTGTGGGGATCAAACACTGAAGCTTTCTTT.

The V gene is TRBV9, the J gene TRBJ2-3; possibly TRBD2 for D (6 bases). The ends were cut back, 4 bases at V and 0 bases at J, with 15 bases in the middle. The CDR3 is made up of 16 amino acids. CDR1 is SGDLS, CDR2 YYNGEE, per germline. CDR3 residues: CASSTPSATSTDTQYF. CDR3 DNA sequence: TGTGCCAGCAGCACTCCTAGCGCCACTAGCACAGATACGCAGTATTTT.

J is TRBJ2-2 and V is TRBV6-5, with D perhaps matching TRBD2 (5 bases). The V gene lost 4 bases and the J gene lost 4 bases, with 13 bases spanning the gap. Germline lookup yields CDR1 MNHEY and CDR2 SVGAGI. The CDR3 has 15 residues. For the CDR3, the DNA is TGTGCCAGCAGTTTGAGGGCGTTTGCCACCGGGGAGCTGTTTTTT. Its translation is CASSLRAFATGELFF.

The chain combines TRBV5-6 with TRBJ1-1; D might be TRBD1 (5 bases). The CDR3 covers 13 residues. V shed 7 bases and J shed 5 bases, with 15 bases lying between them. Germline assignment: CDR1 SGHDT and CDR2 YYEEEE. The CDR3 DNA follows: TGTGCCAGCGGGGGACGGCCCGGGACTGAAGCTTTCTTT. It encodes CASGGRPGTEAFF.

V gene TRBV10-2 combines with J gene TRBJ2-4; D not certain. Per the germline V gene, CDR1 is WSHSY and CDR2 is SAAADI. The length of the CDR3 is 10 residues. Trimming took off 8 bases at V and 5 bases at J, with 4 bases between the two ends. CDR3 region: CASQENIQYF. The CDR3 region has the DNA TGCGCCAGCCAGGAAAACATTCAGTACTTC.

V gene TRBV4-3 combines with J gene TRBJ1-5, with a weak D call TRBD1 (6 bases). Germline assignment: CDR1 LGHNA and CDR2 YSLEER. V shed 1 base and J shed 7 bases, with 11 bases lying between them. The CDR3 runs to 14 residues. The DNA of the CDR3 is TGCGCCAGCAGCCAAGCGCCAGGGGAACAGCCCCAGCATTTT. Protein sequence: CASSQAPGEQPQHF.

This clone appeared once. The chain recombines TRBV4-1 with TRBJ1-1; D remains unclear. CDR3 size: 12 residues. Trimming removed 2 bases at V and 11 bases at J, with 12 bases between. The germline V gene has CDR1 MGHRA and CDR2 YSYEKL. CDR3 residues: CASSQLYGPAFF. As DNA, the CDR3 is TGCGCCAGCAGCCAACTATACGGCCCGGCTTTCTTT.

This clone was seen a few times. This chain joins TRBV11-3 and TRBJ1-2; D not certain. This CDR3 region has 13 residues. Trimming left V 5 bases short and J 5 bases short, with 12 bases between. CDR1 and CDR2 from the germline V gene are SGHNT and YENEEA. The CDR3 loop reads CASSPTFSYGYTF. The CDR3, as DNA: TGTGCCAGCAGCCCCACGTTTTCTTATGGCTACACCTTC.

This chain connects TRBV18 to TRBJ2-5, with 13 bases identical to TRBD2. The CDR3 consists of 14 residues. Germline CDR1 reads KGHSH; CDR2 reads LQKENI. With V trimmed by 6 bases and J by 14 bases, 12 bases remained unmatched. The CDR3 spells CASSRSGTSGTKYF. The CDR3 DNA is TGTGCCAGCTCTAGATCCGGGACTAGCGGGACCAAATACTTC. The whole variable domain, remainder taken from reference TRBV18 and TRBJ2-5, is NAGVMQNPRHLVRRRGQEARLRCSPMKGHSHVYWYRQLPEEGLKFMVYLQKENIIDESGMPKERFSAEFPKEGPSILRIQQVVRGDSAAYFCASSRSGTSGTKYFGPGTRLLVL.